Listed below are T cell receptor beta chains from one sample, sequenced in a study of T-cell memory formation after mild COVID-19. TCRdb independently ran MiXCR on the 5' RACE reads; one entry per CDR3 protein. The sample contains just over 400,000 distinct CDR3 sequences, 20% to 25% of which appear only once. The sequencing sample was made of PBMCs or a T cell subset sorted from them (not recorded which). Receptor source: an adult woman who had mild COVID-19 (a few samples of this study predate the infection). Cell type and time point are not known. Both conserved end residues are part of each CDR3. Each record gives: clone size, CDR3 length, J gene, D gene, V gene, CDR3 protein, CDR3 DNA. The D gene is left open where the match is weak. Size values are once, few and many counts, or a class for expanded clones, and some rows have none.

clone size: NA
CDR3 length: 16
J gene: TRBJ1-1
D gene: NA
V gene: TRBV5-5
CDR3 protein: CASSIHAGTVNTEAFF
CDR3 DNA: TGTGCCAGCAGTATTCACGCCGGGACGGTGAACACTGAAGCTTTCTTT

clone size: few
CDR3 length: 14
J gene: TRBJ2-5
D gene: NA
V gene: TRBV5-1
CDR3 protein: CASSSGGGTETQYF
CDR3 DNA: TGCGCCAGCAGCTCCGGTGGGGGCACGGAGACCCAGTACTTC

clone size: many
CDR3 length: 11
J gene: TRBJ2-7
D gene: NA
V gene: TRBV20-1
CDR3 protein: CSATQGIEQYF
CDR3 DNA: TGCAGTGCTACCCAGGGGATCGAGCAGTACTTC

clone size: NA
CDR3 length: 12
J gene: TRBJ2-1
D gene: NA
V gene: TRBV2
CDR3 protein: CAKTRLGNEQFF
CDR3 DNA: TGTGCCAAGACTAGGTTAGGGAATGAGCAGTTCTTC

clone size: few
CDR3 length: 14
J gene: TRBJ1-1
D gene: TRBD1
V gene: TRBV29-1
CDR3 protein: CSAAQRDRSTEAFF
CDR3 DNA: TGCAGCGCAGCACAACGGGACAGGTCCACTGAAGCTTTCTTT

clone size: NA
CDR3 length: 14
J gene: TRBJ1-6
D gene: NA
V gene: TRBV18
CDR3 protein: CASSPASGDSPLHF
CDR3 DNA: TGTGCCAGCTCACCGGCTTCGGGGGATTCACCCCTCCACTTT

clone size: NA
CDR3 length: 16
J gene: TRBJ2-5
D gene: TRBD2
V gene: TRBV7-6
CDR3 protein: CASSPILAGDQETQYF
CDR3 DNA: TGTGCCAGCAGCCCAATACTAGCGGGCGACCAAGAGACCCAGTACTTC

clone size: NA
CDR3 length: 16
J gene: TRBJ2-5
D gene: NA
V gene: TRBV24-1
CDR3 protein: CATSDCPGLPVETQYF
CDR3 DNA: TGTGCCACCAGTGATTGCCCGGGGTTACCTGTTGAGACCCAGTACTTC

clone size: few
CDR3 length: 13
J gene: TRBJ2-5
D gene: NA
V gene: TRBV27
CDR3 protein: CASSYGIQETQYF
CDR3 DNA: TGTGCCAGCAGTTACGGTATCCAAGAGACCCAGTACTTC

clone size: NA
CDR3 length: 14
J gene: TRBJ1-1
D gene: NA
V gene: TRBV4-3
CDR3 protein: CASSQVGRGTEAFF
CDR3 DNA: TGCGCCAGCAGCCAAGTGGGCAGGGGCACTGAAGCTTTCTTT

clone size: NA
CDR3 length: 15
J gene: TRBJ1-2
D gene: NA
V gene: TRBV5-6
CDR3 protein: CASSPTAGTVYGYTF
CDR3 DNA: TGTGCCAGCAGCCCAACTGCCGGGACGGTCTATGGCTACACCTTC

clone size: NA
CDR3 length: 18
J gene: TRBJ2-3
D gene: NA
V gene: TRBV7-2
CDR3 protein: CASSLRGPPYGASDTQYF
CDR3 DNA: TGTGCCAGCAGCCTCCGCGGTCCCCCTTATGGGGCATCAGATACGCAGTATTTT

clone size: few
CDR3 length: 14
J gene: TRBJ2-1
D gene: TRBD2
V gene: TRBV7-3
CDR3 protein: CASSLGASGSKQFF
CDR3 DNA: TGTGCCAGCAGCTTAGGGGCTAGCGGGAGCAAGCAGTTCTTC

clone size: few
CDR3 length: 12
J gene: TRBJ1-5
D gene: NA
V gene: TRBV7-9
CDR3 protein: CASSSDSQPQHF
CDR3 DNA: TGTGCCAGCAGTTCGGACAGTCAGCCCCAGCATTTT

clone size: few
CDR3 length: 14
J gene: TRBJ1-2
D gene: TRBD1
V gene: TRBV20-1
CDR3 protein: CSARGLTGDHGYTF
CDR3 DNA: TGCAGTGCTAGAGGCCTGACAGGGGATCACGGCTACACCTTC

clone size: few
CDR3 length: 15
J gene: TRBJ2-2
D gene: TRBD1
V gene: TRBV2
CDR3 protein: CASRPGTAFTGELFF
CDR3 DNA: TGTGCCAGCAGACCAGGGACAGCGTTCACCGGGGAGCTGTTTTTT